In this sample, the clone carrying this TCR beta chain turned up a few times. The data derive from a study of early T cells in non-severe SARS-CoV-2 infection. The CDR3 loop spans 14 amino acids. Trimming took 4 bases from V and 5 from J; bases not matched to a gene: 7. Germline V CDR1 and CDR2: MNHEY, SMNVEV (reference sequence). As part of library construction, unique molecular identifiers were attached to individual cDNA molecules. A single record per CDR3 protein comes from TCRdb applying MiXCR to the 5' RACE reads. This table has about 70,000 distinct CDR3 sequences, 9.5% to 15% appearing once. This sequence originates from an adult who was a healthcare worker with PCR-confirmed SARS-CoV-2 infection or an uninfected control (not recorded which). The donor label of this sample is uncertain. This chain connects TRBV27 to TRBJ1-1; 7 positions match TRBD1. The sample in question was whole blood, obtained at baseline. CDR3 sequence (DNA): TGTGCCAGCAGTTGGAGGGGGCACGGAACTGAAGCTTTCTTT. This sequence encodes CASSWRGHGTEAFF.